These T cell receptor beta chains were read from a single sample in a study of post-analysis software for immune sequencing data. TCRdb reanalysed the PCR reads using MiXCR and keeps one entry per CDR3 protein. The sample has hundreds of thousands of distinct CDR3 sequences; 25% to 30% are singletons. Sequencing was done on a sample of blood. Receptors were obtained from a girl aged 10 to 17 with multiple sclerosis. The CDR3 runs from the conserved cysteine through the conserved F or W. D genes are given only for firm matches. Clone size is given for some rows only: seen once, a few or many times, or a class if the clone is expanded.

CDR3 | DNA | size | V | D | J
CASSLRGGEGNEQFF | TGCGCCAGCAGCTTGCGCGGGGGCGAGGGCAATGAGCAGTTCTTC | few | TRBV5-1 | - | TRBJ2-1
CASSVTTGSTEAFF | TGCGCCAGCAGCGTAACGACTGGAAGCACTGAAGCTTTCTTT | - | TRBV5-1 | - | TRBJ1-1
CASRGLGSTDTQYF | TGTGCCAGCAGAGGCTTGGGGAGCACAGATACGCAGTATTTT | few | TRBV2 | - | TRBJ2-3
CAISDPGQGAGELFF | TGTGCCATCAGTGACCCGGGACAGGGGGCCGGGGAGCTGTTTTTT | - | TRBV10-3 | TRBD1 | TRBJ2-2
CSVVSVGRGQPDGYTF | TGCAGCGTTGTGTCCGTGGGGAGGGGGCAACCAGATGGCTACACCTTC | few | TRBV29-1 | TRBD1 | TRBJ1-2
CASGREGLVGDKLISPLHF | TGTGCCAGCGGACGGGAGGGTTTGGTAGGGGACAAATTAATTTCACCCCTCCACTTT | few | TRBV27 | - | TRBJ1-6
CASSFLQSSYNEQYF | TGTGCCAGCAGCTTTCTCCAGAGCTCCTACAATGAGCAGTACTTC | - | TRBV7-2 | - | TRBJ2-7
CASSIEGGLEAFF | TGTGCCAGCAGCATAGAGGGGGGGCTTGAAGCTTTCTTT | - | TRBV7-9 | - | TRBJ1-1
CATSLGGTGNEQFF | TGTGCCACCAGCCTGGGGGGGACGGGCAATGAGCAGTTCTTC | few | TRBV15 | TRBD2 | TRBJ2-1
CSAQGGGRNEQFF | TGCAGTGCTCAAGGAGGGGGCCGGAATGAGCAGTTCTTC | few | TRBV20-1 | - | TRBJ2-1
CASSFVWRRYNEQFF | TGTGCCAGCAGTTTCGTATGGCGGCGATACAATGAGCAGTTCTTC | few | TRBV28 | - | TRBJ2-1
CSAFPGLAKNIQYF | TGCAGTGCTTTTCCGGGACTAGCCAAAAACATTCAGTACTTC | - | TRBV20-1 | - | TRBJ2-4
CASSLTGDLGQPQHF | TGTGCCAGCAGCTTAACAGGGGATTTAGGGCAGCCCCAGCATTTT | - | TRBV3-1 | TRBD1 | TRBJ1-5
CASSFQTRGNEQFF | TGTGCCAGCAGTTTTCAGACTAGGGGCAATGAGCAGTTCTTC | few | TRBV12-3/TRBV12-4 | - | TRBJ2-1
CASSPSSYSQETQYF | TGTGCCAGCAGTCCAAGTTCTTACAGTCAAGAGACCCAGTACTTC | once | TRBV4-2 | - | TRBJ2-5
CASSRTPRPGQGNNEQFF | TGTGCCAGCAGTAGAACCCCTCGGCCGGGACAGGGGAACAATGAGCAGTTCTTC | few | TRBV2 | TRBD1 | TRBJ2-1
CASRPTQTGGLRNQPQHF | TGTGCCAGCAGGCCCACGCAAACAGGGGGCTTGCGTAATCAGCCCCAGCATTTT | once | TRBV6-1 | TRBD1 | TRBJ1-5
CASRDSTYEQYF | TGTGCCAGCAGGGACAGCACCTACGAGCAGTACTTC | few | TRBV7-2 | - | TRBJ2-7
CASSFRAPSQETQYF | TGTGCCAGCAGCTTCAGGGCCCCGTCCCAAGAGACCCAGTACTTC | - | TRBV7-9 | - | TRBJ2-5
CASSRHGYGYTF | TGCGCCAGCAGTAGACACGGATATGGCTACACCTTC | few | TRBV4-1 | - | TRBJ1-2
CASSGGLAGPYEQYF | TGTGCCAGCAGTGGGGGACTAGCGGGACCATACGAGCAGTACTTC | many | TRBV6-5 | TRBD2 | TRBJ2-7
CASSEQDNEQFF | TGTGCCAGCAGTGAGCAGGACAATGAGCAGTTCTTC | few | TRBV2 | - | TRBJ2-1
CASSHLRGNTEAFF | TGCGCCAGCAGCCACCTCCGGGGGAACACTGAAGCTTTCTTT | few | TRBV4-1 | - | TRBJ1-1
CASSRTGGSETQYF | TGTGCCAGCAGTCGGACAGGGGGCTCGGAGACCCAGTACTTC | few | TRBV28 | TRBD1 | TRBJ2-5
CSAPYPDNYGYTF | TGCAGTGCTCCGTATCCGGATAACTATGGCTACACCTTC | - | TRBV20-1 | - | TRBJ1-2
CASSSDSLNEQFF | TGTGCCAGCAGCTCGGACAGTCTCAATGAGCAGTTCTTC | - | TRBV11-2 | - | TRBJ2-1
CASSPLGGGDEQYF | TGCGCCAGCAGCCCCCTCGGGGGTGGGGACGAGCAGTACTTC | many | TRBV4-3 | - | TRBJ2-7
CASSPRRPGSPLHF | TGTGCCAGCAGCCCGAGGCGGCCAGGGTCACCCCTCCACTTT | few | TRBV12-3/TRBV12-4 | - | TRBJ1-6
CASSFHPQPQHF | TGTGCCAGCAGTTTCCATCCCCAGCCCCAGCATTTT | few | TRBV12-3/TRBV12-4 | - | TRBJ1-5
CASSLAGGANNEQFF | TGTGCCAGCAGCTTGGCGGGGGGCGCAAACAATGAGCAGTTCTTC | few | TRBV5-5 | - | TRBJ2-1
CATSRAKMRVGELFF | TGTGCCACCAGCAGAGCCAAGATGCGTGTCGGGGAGCTGTTTTTT | - | TRBV15 | - | TRBJ2-2
CAISDRRDSSLNTEAFF | TGTGCCATCAGTGACCGCCGGGACAGTAGTTTGAACACTGAAGCTTTCTTT | - | TRBV10-3 | TRBD1 | TRBJ1-1
CACRADRAEETQYF | TGTGCCTGCAGAGCGGACAGGGCCGAAGAGACCCAGTACTTC | - | TRBV6-5 | TRBD1 | TRBJ2-5
CASGRDEQTQYF | TGCGCCAGCGGCCGAGACGAACAGACCCAGTACTTC | - | TRBV5-1 | - | TRBJ2-5
CATATETSTDTQYF | TGTGCCACTGCGACTGAAACTAGCACAGATACGCAGTATTTT | few | TRBV10-3 | - | TRBJ2-3
CASSYSPELNYGYTF | TGTGCCAGCAGTTACTCCCCGGAACTGAACTATGGCTACACCTTC | - | TRBV12-3/TRBV12-4 | - | TRBJ1-2
CASSPLKNTEAFF | TGTGCCAGCTCACCACTGAAGAACACTGAAGCTTTCTTT | - | TRBV18 | - | TRBJ1-1
CSAVPGLAGAITYEQYF | TGCAGTGCCGTACCGGGACTAGCGGGCGCAATAACCTACGAGCAGTACTTC | many | TRBV20-1 | TRBD2 | TRBJ2-7
CASSRQGVNDEQFF | TGTGCCAGCAGCCGACAGGGGGTAAACGATGAGCAGTTCTTC | - | TRBV7-9 | TRBD1 | TRBJ2-1
CASSQAPGQHYGYTF | TGTGCCAGCAGCCAAGCGCCTGGACAGCACTATGGCTACACCTTC | few | TRBV4-2 | - | TRBJ1-2
CSVDLAKNIQYF | TGCAGCGTTGATCTAGCCAAAAACATTCAGTACTTC | many | TRBV29-1 | - | TRBJ2-4
CASSQGTGHEQYF | TGTGCCAGCAGCCAGGGGACAGGGCACGAGCAGTACTTC | - | TRBV7-9 | TRBD1 | TRBJ2-7
CASSVAQGWYGYTF | TGTGCCAGCAGCGTAGCACAGGGATGGTATGGCTACACCTTC | - | TRBV9 | - | TRBJ1-2
CASSPTRDRGNTGELFF | TGTGCCAGCAGCCCGACCCGGGACAGGGGGAACACCGGGGAGCTGTTTTTT | few | TRBV11-3 | TRBD1 | TRBJ2-2
CASSVPQGAVSYGYTF | TGTGCCAGCAGCGTCCCGCAGGGGGCTGTCTCCTATGGCTACACCTTC | - | TRBV5-6 | TRBD1 | TRBJ1-2
CASSDDRIKSYEQYF | TGTGCCAGCAGCGATGACAGGATAAAATCCTACGAGCAGTACTTC | - | TRBV2 | - | TRBJ2-7
CSARTGLYEQYF | TGCAGTGCTAGGACAGGGCTCTACGAGCAGTACTTC | - | TRBV20-1 | TRBD1 | TRBJ2-7
CASRTADTQYF | TGCGCCAGCAGAACTGCAGATACGCAGTATTTT | many | TRBV10-1 | - | TRBJ2-3
CASSGNRENNEQFF | TGTGCCAGCAGCGGGAACCGGGAAAACAATGAGCAGTTCTTC | - | TRBV7-2 | - | TRBJ2-1
CASSSIPGQGSTDTQYF | TGTGCCAGTAGTAGCATACCGGGACAGGGGAGCACAGATACGCAGTATTTT | - | TRBV19 | TRBD1 | TRBJ2-3
CSAWDSHSNQPQHF | TGCAGTGCGTGGGACAGCCATAGCAATCAGCCCCAGCATTTT | few | TRBV20-1 | TRBD1 | TRBJ1-5
CASSQDFRGALNEQFF | TGTGCCAGCAGCCAAGATTTCAGGGGGGCCCTTAATGAGCAGTTCTTC | few | TRBV4-2 | - | TRBJ2-1